This TCR beta chain was sequenced in a study of T cells expressing NK-cell markers. TCRdb reprocessed the 5' RACE reads and reports one entry per CDR3 protein, with no DNA. The sample holds hundreds of thousands of distinct CDR3 sequences. The specimen was blood T cells: a sorted CD56 or NKG2C T cell subset, CD4+ or CD8+ T cells, or bulk PBMC T cells (not recorded which). This TCR derives from a woman aged 18 to 75 in good health.

The CDR3 is CATPGRNTIYF. J is TRBJ1-3 and V is TRBV18; lacking DNA, the TRBD1 call made by TCRdb goes unchecked. CDR1 is KGHSH and CDR2 is LQKENI in the germline V gene. The CDR3 consists of 11 residues.